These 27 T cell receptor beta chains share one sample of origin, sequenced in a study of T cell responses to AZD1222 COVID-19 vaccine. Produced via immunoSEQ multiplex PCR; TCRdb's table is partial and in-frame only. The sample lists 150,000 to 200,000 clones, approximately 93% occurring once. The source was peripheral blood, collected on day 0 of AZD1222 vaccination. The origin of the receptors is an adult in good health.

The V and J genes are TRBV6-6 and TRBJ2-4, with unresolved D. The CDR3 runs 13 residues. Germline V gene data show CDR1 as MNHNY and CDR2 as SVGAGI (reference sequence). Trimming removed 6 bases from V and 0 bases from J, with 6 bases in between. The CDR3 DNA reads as TGTGCCAGCAGGCCTATAGCCAAAAACATTCAGTACTTC. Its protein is CASRPIAKNIQYF.

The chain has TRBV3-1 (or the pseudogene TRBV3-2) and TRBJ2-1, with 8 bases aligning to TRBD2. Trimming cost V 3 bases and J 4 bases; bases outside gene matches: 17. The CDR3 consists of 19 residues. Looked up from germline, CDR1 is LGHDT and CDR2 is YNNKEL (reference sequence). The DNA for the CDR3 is TGTGCCAGCAGCCACTGGGGGACTCGCGGGGGGCCCGGGTACAATGAGCAGTTCTTC. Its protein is CASSHWGTRGGPGYNEQFF.

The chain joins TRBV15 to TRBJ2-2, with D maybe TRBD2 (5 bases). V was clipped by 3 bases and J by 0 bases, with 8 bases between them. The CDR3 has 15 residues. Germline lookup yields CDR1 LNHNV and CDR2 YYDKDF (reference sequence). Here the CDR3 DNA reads TGTGCCACCAGCAGGTTGGAGGCGAACACCGGGGAGCTGTTTTTT. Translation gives CATSRLEANTGELFF.

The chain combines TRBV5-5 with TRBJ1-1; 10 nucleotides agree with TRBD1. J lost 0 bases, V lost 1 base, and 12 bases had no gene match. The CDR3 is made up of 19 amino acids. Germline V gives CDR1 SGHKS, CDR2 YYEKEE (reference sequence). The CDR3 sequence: CASSLNLLGQGTLNTEAFF. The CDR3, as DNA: TGTGCCAGCAGCTTGAATCTTCTGGGACAGGGGACCTTGAACACTGAAGCTTTCTTT. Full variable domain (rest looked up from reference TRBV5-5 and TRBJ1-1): DAGVTQSPTHLIKTRGQQVTLRCSPISGHKSVSWYQQVLGQGPQFIFQYYEKEERGRGNFPDRFSARQFPNYSSELNVNALLLGDSALYLCASSLNLLGQGTLNTEAFFGQGTRLTVV.

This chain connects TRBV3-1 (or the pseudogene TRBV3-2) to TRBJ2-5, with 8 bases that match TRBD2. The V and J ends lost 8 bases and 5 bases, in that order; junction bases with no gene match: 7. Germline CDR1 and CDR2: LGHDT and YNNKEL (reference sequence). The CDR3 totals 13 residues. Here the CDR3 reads CASFSGELETQYF. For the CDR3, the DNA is TGTGCCAGCTTTAGCGGGGAACTGGAGACCCAGTACTTC.

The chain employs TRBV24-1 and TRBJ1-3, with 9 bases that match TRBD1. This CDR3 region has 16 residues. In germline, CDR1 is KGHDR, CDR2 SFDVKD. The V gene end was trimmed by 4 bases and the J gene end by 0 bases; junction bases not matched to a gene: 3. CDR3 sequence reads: CATSEKTGGSGNTIYF. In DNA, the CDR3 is TGTGCCACCAGTGAGAAGACAGGGGGCTCTGGAAACACCATATATTTT.

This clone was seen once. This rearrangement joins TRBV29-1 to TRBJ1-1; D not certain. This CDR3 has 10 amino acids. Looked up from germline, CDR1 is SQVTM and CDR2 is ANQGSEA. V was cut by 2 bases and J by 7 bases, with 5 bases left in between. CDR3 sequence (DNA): TGCAGCGTTGAACGTATTGAAGCTTTCTTT. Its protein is CSVERIEAFF. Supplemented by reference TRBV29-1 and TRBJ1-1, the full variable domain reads SAVISQKPSRDICQRGTSLTIQCQVDSQVTMMFWYRQQPGQSLTLIATANQGSEATYESGFVIDKFPISRPNLTFSTLTVSNMSPEDSSIYLCSVERIEAFFGQGTRLTVV.

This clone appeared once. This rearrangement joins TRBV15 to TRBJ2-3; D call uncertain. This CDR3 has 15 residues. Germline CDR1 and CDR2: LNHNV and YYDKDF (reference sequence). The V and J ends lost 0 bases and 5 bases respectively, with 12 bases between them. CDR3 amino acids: CATSREYQRIDTQYF. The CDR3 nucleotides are TGTGCCACCAGCAGAGAATATCAAAGGATAGATACGCAGTATTTT.

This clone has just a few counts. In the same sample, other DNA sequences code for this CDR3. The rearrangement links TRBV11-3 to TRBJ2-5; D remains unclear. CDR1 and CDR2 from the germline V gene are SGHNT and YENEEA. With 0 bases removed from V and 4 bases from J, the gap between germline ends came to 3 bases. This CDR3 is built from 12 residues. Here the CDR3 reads CASSLDGETQYF. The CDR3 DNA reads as TGTGCCAGCAGCTTAGATGGAGAGACCCAGTACTTC.

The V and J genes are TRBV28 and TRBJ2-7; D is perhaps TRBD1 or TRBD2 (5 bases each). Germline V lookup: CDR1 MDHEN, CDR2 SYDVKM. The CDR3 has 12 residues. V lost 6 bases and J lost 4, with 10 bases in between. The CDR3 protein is CASRGVRYEQYF. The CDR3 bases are TGTGCCAGCAGGGGGGTAAGGTACGAGCAGTACTTC.

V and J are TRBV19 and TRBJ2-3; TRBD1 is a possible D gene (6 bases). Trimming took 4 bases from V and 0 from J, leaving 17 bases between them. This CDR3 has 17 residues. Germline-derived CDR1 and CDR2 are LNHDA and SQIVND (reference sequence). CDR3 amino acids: CASSTLFRQASTDTQYF. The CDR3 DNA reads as TGTGCCAGTAGTACTCTCTTCCGACAGGCTAGCACAGATACGCAGTATTTT.

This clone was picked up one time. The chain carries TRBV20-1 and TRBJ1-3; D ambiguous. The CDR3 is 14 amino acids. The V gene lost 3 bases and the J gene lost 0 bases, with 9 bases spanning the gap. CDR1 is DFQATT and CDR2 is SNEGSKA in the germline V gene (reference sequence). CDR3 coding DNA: TGCAGTGCTAGTTTGGGTAACTCTGGAAACACCATATATTTT. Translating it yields CSASLGNSGNTIYF.

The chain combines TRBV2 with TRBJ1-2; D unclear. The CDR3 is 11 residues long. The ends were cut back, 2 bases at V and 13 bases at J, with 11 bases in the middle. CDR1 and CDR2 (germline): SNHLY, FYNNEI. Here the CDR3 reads CASSEWSAGTF. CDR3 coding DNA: TGTGCCAGCAGTGAATGGAGCGCGGGCACCTTC.

The CDR3 spells CATSDFGSFNTGELFF. The DNA of the CDR3 is TGTGCCACCAGTGATTTTGGCAGTTTTAACACCGGGGAGCTGTTTTTT. The J gene is TRBJ2-2, the V gene TRBV24-1, with no clear D. Germline V lookup: CDR1 KGHDR, CDR2 SFDVKD. The CDR3 covers 16 residues. V was cut by 1 base and J by 2 bases, with 10 bases left in between.

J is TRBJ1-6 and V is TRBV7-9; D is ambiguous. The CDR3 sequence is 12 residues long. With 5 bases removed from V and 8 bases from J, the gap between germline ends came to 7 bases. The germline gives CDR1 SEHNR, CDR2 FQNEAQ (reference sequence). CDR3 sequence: CASSLRDSPLHF. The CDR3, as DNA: TGTGCCAGCAGCCTAAGGGATTCACCCCTCCACTTT.

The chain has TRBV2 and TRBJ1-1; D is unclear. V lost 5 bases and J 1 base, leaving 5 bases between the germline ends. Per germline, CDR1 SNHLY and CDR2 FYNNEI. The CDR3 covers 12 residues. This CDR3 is CASSPENTEAFF. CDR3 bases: TGTGCCAGCAGTCCAGAGAACACTGAAGCTTTCTTT.

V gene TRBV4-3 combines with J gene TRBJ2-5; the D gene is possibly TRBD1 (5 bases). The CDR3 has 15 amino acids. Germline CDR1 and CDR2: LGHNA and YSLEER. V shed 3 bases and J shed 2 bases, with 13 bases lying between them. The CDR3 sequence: CASSQERQPQETQYF. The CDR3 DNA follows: TGCGCCAGCAGCCAGGAGAGACAGCCTCAAGAGACCCAGTACTTC.

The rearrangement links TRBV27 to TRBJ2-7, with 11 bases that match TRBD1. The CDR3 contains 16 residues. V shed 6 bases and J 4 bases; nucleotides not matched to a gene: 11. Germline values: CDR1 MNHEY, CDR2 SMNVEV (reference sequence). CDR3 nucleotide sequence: TGTGCCAGCAGCCTTACCCCGGGACAGGGGGTGTACGAGCAGTACTTC. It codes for CASSLTPGQGVYEQYF.

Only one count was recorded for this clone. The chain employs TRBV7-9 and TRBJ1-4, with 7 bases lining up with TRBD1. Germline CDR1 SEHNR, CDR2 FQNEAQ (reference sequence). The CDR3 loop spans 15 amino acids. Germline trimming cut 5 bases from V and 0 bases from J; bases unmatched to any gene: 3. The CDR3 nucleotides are TGTGCCAGCAGCCCGGGACAGTCAACTAATGAAAAACTGTTTTTT. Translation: CASSPGQSTNEKLFF.

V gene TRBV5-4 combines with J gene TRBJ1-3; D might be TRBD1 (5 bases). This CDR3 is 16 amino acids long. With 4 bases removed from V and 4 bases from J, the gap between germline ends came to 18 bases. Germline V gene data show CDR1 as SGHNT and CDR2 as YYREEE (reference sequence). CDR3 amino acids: CASSPTPHQGGNTIYF. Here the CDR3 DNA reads TGTGCCAGCAGCCCAACCCCCCATCAGGGCGGAAACACCATATATTTT.

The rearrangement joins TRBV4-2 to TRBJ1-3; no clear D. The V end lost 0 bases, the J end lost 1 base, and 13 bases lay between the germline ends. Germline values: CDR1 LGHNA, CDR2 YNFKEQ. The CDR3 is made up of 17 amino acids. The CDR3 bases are TGTGCCAGCAGCCAAGAGTATGGGTTTGTTTCTGGAAACACCATATATTTT. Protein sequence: CASSQEYGFVSGNTIYF.

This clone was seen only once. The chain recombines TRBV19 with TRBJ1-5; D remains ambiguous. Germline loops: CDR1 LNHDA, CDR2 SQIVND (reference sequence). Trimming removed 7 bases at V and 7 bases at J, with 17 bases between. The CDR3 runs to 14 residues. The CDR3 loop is CASTPRPPLQPQHF. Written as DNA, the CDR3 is TGTGCCAGTACCCCCCGACCTCCACTACAGCCCCAGCATTTT.

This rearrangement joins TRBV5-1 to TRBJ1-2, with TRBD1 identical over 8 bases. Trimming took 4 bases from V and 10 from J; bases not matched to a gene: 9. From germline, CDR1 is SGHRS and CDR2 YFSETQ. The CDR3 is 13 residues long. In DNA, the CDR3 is TGCGCCAGCAGCACCGGGACAGGCGACCTCTACACCTTC. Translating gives CASSTGTGDLYTF. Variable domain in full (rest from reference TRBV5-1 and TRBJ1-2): KAGVTQTPRYLIKTRGQQVTLSCSPISGHRSVSWYQQTPGQGLQFLFEYFSETQRNKGNFPGRFSGRQFSNSRSEMNVSTLELGDSALYLCASSTGTGDLYTFGSGTRLTVV.

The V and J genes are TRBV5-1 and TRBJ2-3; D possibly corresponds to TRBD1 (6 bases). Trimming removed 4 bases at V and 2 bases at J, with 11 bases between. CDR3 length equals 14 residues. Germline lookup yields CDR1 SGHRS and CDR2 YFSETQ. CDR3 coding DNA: TGCGCCAGCAGCCCCGGACAGTTCACAGATACGCAGTATTTT. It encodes CASSPGQFTDTQYF.

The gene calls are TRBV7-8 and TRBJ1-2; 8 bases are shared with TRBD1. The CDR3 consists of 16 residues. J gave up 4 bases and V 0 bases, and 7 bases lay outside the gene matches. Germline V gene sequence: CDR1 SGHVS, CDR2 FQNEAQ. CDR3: CASSLAYRGSGYGYTF. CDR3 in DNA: TGTGCCAGCAGCTTAGCGTACAGGGGGTCTGGCTATGGCTACACCTTC. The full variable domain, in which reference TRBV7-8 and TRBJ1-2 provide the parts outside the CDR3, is GAGVSQSPRYKVAKRGQDVALRCDPISGHVSLFWYQQALGQGPEFLTYFQNEAQLDKSGLPSDRFFAERPEGSVSTLKIQRTQQEDSAVYLCASSLAYRGSGYGYTFGSGTRLTVV.

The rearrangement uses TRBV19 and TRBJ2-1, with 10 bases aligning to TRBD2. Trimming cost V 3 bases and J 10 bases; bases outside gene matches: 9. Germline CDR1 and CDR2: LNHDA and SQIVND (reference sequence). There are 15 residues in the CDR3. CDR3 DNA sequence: TGTGCCAGTAGTATGGGAGCGGGGGGGCCTAAAGAGCAGTTCTTC. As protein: CASSMGAGGPKEQFF.

CDR3 sequence (DNA): TGTGCTAGTGGCGGGGCGAACGCAGTCGGCACTGAAGCTTTCTTT. It specifies CASGGANAVGTEAFF. J is TRBJ1-1 and V is TRBV12-5; maybe TRBD1 (5 bases). The V and J ends lost 6 bases and 4 bases respectively, with 18 bases between them. The V gene's germline CDR1 is LGHNT and CDR2 FRNRAP. This CDR3 has 15 residues.